This is a list of T cell receptor beta chains from one sample in a study of blood T cell repertoires in COVID-19. The method was immunoSEQ multiplex PCR; TCRdb's version includes in-frame clones alone and lacks a portion of them. The sample yields over 110,000 clones, approximately 80% seen once. The material sequenced was peripheral blood. These receptors all come from a woman aged 60-75 years with acute or convalescent COVID-19. CDR3s include the opening cysteine and the closing phenylalanine or tryptophan. D genes are given only for firm matches. Only part of the rows carry a size: once, few, many, or a class if the clone is expanded.

>NA|NA|TRBJ1-4|TRBV12-3/TRBV12-4
TGTGCCAGCAGTTTTGGCGAAAAACTGTTTTTT
CASSFGEKLFF
>NA|NA|TRBJ2-5|TRBV21-1
TGTGCCAGCAGCATAGCGGACAGGGCCATCCAAGAGACCCAGTACTTC
CASSIADRAIQETQYF
>NA|NA|TRBJ1-1|TRBV7-9
TGTGCCAGCAGCTTAGCGGACAGGAACACTGAAGCTTTCTTT
CASSLADRNTEAFF
>TRBD1|NA|TRBJ2-3|TRBV27
TGTGCCAGCAGTTCCCGGGACAGGGTGATAACAGATACGCAGTATTTT
CASSSRDRVITDTQYF
>NA|few|TRBJ1-2|TRBV29-1
TGCAGCGTTCGCCTAGCCTCCCACTATGGCTACACCTTC
CSVRLASHYGYTF
>NA|few|TRBJ2-1|TRBV5-1
TGCGCCAGCAGCTTGCAGGACAGTTACAATGAGCAGTTCTTC
CASSLQDSYNEQFF
>NA|NA|TRBJ1-1|TRBV30
TGTGCCCGGGGGGCGGGGAACACTGAAGCTTTCTTT
CARGAGNTEAFF
>NA|NA|TRBJ2-3|TRBV11-2
TGTGCCAGCAGCTTAGGACTCCGGAGTAGCGCGAGCACAGATACGCAGTATTTT
CASSLGLRSSASTDTQYF
>TRBD2|NA|TRBJ2-1|TRBV11-2
TGTGCCAGCAGCTCCCTTTATCGGGGACTAGGCAATGAGCAGTTCTTC
CASSSLYRGLGNEQFF
>TRBD2|NA|TRBJ2-1|TRBV27
TGTGCCAGCAGGGCCCTGTTTGCGGGGGACAATGAGCAGTTCTTC
CASRALFAGDNEQFF
>NA|once|TRBJ1-4|TRBV15
TGTGCCACCAGCAGCCTGGGGGCCTCGGGTTTAGGGAGTGAAAAACTGTTTTTT
CATSSLGASGLGSEKLFF
>TRBD2|NA|TRBJ2-1|TRBV7-3
TGTGCCAGCAGCTTTAGCGGGAGCACCTACAATGAGCAGTTCTTC
CASSFSGSTYNEQFF
>NA|few|TRBJ2-3|TRBV11-3
TGTGCCAGCAGCTTAGGTGTCCGAGACACAGATACGCAGTATTTT
CASSLGVRDTDTQYF
>NA|NA|TRBJ2-5|TRBV6-5
TGTGCCAGCAGACCCGGGAGCCAAGAGACCCAGTACTTC
CASRPGSQETQYF
>NA|NA|TRBJ1-1|TRBV5-6
TGTGCCAGCAGCCCGAGGATAATATTACGGGGATTGGAAACTGAAGCTTTCTTT
CASSPRIILRGLETEAFF
>NA|once|TRBJ2-7|TRBV30
TGTGCCTGGAGTGTACTTGGGGGGAGCGAGCAGTACTTC
CAWSVLGGSEQYF
>NA|NA|TRBJ2-5|TRBV28
TGTGCCAGCAGTGACCGGACAAAAGAGACCCAGTACTTC
CASSDRTKETQYF
>NA|NA|TRBJ1-5|TRBV7-2
TGTGCCAGCAGCTTATGGAAGGGGCAGCCCCAGCATTTT
CASSLWKGQPQHF
>TRBD1|NA|TRBJ2-3|TRBV20-1
TGCAGTGCTTGTGACAGGGGACCCCCAGATACGCAGTATTTT
CSACDRGPPDTQYF
>TRBD1|NA|TRBJ2-7|TRBV28
TGTGCCAGTCACTCAGGGGGCTCATTTCACGAGCAGTACTTC
CASHSGGSFHEQYF
>NA|NA|TRBJ2-7|TRBV27
TGTGCCAGCAGTTTCGGGAGAAGGCAGTACTTC
CASSFGRRQYF
>NA|once|TRBJ1-2|TRBV3-1/TRBV3-2
TGTGCCAGCAGCCCAACGCGTGTTCAGGGAGGCGGTGGCTACACCTTC
CASSPTRVQGGGGYTF
>TRBD2|NA|TRBJ2-1|TRBV20-1
TGCAGTGCTAGTAATTACGGGAGGGCCGTTGAGCAGTTCTTC
CSASNYGRAVEQFF
>NA|NA|TRBJ1-1|TRBV6-5
TGTGCCAGCAGTTACATGAGGAGCCTGAACACTGAAGCTTTCTTT
CASSYMRSLNTEAFF
>TRBD2|NA|TRBJ2-1|TRBV7-8
TGTGCCAGCAGCCTTGGGACTAGCAGTGAGCAGTTCTTC
CASSLGTSSEQFF
>TRBD1|NA|TRBJ1-2|TRBV7-8
TGTGCCAGCAGCTTAGTAGTCGACAGGGGGACTAACTATGGCTACACCTTC
CASSLVVDRGTNYGYTF
>TRBD2|NA|TRBJ2-2|TRBV5-4
TGTGCCAGCAGCTCGCGGACTAGCGGGGGGAGGGAGCTGTTTTTT
CASSSRTSGGRELFF
>NA|NA|TRBJ1-5|TRBV6-1
TGTGCCAGCAGTGCACGATCGGGGATTAGCAATCAGCCCCAGCATTTT
CASSARSGISNQPQHF
>NA|NA|TRBJ1-5|TRBV19
TGTGCCAGTAGTGTTCCAACAGCCTCTAGCAATCAGCCCCAGCATTTT
CASSVPTASSNQPQHF
>NA|NA|TRBJ1-2|TRBV6-1
TGTGCCAGCAGTGAAAAAGCGGATTTTAGCAGCTACACCTTC
CASSEKADFSSYTF
>NA|NA|TRBJ2-7|TRBV19
TGTGCCAGTAGTATAATTTTAAGAGGGATCCACGAGCAGTACTTC
CASSIILRGIHEQYF
>NA|NA|TRBJ2-7|TRBV28
TGTGCCAGCAGCCCGACAGGACCCTACGAGCAGTACTTC
CASSPTGPYEQYF
>TRBD1|NA|TRBJ1-1|TRBV27
TGTGCCAGCAGTGTCCAGGGGGCTACCACTGAAGCTTTCTTT
CASSVQGATTEAFF
>TRBD1|NA|TRBJ1-6|TRBV19
TGTGCCAGTAGCCTCGACAGGGGAAATTCACCCCTCCACTTT
CASSLDRGNSPLHF
>TRBD1|NA|TRBJ1-5|TRBV7-9
TGTGCCAGCAGCTTAGGCGGGACAGGGGCTAATCAGCCCCAGCATTTT
CASSLGGTGANQPQHF
>NA|NA|TRBJ1-6|TRBV7-9
TGTGCCAGCAGCTTCGGGATACAGGGTCCAAATTCACCCCTCCACTTT
CASSFGIQGPNSPLHF
>NA|NA|TRBJ2-1|TRBV11-2
TGTGCCAGCAGCTATTCGAGCTCCACCTACAATGAGCAGTTCTTC
CASSYSSSTYNEQFF
>TRBD1|NA|TRBJ2-1|TRBV27
TGTGCCAGCAGGTCAGGGACAGGTTCCTACAATGAGCAGTTCTTC
CASRSGTGSYNEQFF
>TRBD2|NA|TRBJ2-1|TRBV4-2
TGTGCCAGCAGCCCCGGGACTAGTACTACTATTGAGCAGTTCTTC
CASSPGTSTTIEQFF
>NA|once|TRBJ1-4|TRBV18
TGTGCCAGCTCACCACCTAACACCAGGGCGGAAAAACTGTTTTTT
CASSPPNTRAEKLFF
>NA|few|TRBJ2-1|TRBV5-1
TGCGCCAGCAGCTTGACAGAATTTTACAATGAGCAGTTCTTC
CASSLTEFYNEQFF
>NA|NA|TRBJ1-5|TRBV9
TGTGCCAGCAGCGTAGGGCACAATCAGCCCCAGCATTTT
CASSVGHNQPQHF
>TRBD2|NA|TRBJ2-1|TRBV3-1/TRBV3-2
TGTGCCAGCAGCCATCCAAGGACTAGCGGGAGAGATAGCTCCTACAATGAGCAGTTCTTC
CASSHPRTSGRDSSYNEQFF
>NA|once|TRBJ1-2|TRBV7-2
TGTGCCAGCAGCCCAGACGGGTATGGCTACACCTTC
CASSPDGYGYTF
>TRBD2|NA|TRBJ2-1|TRBV2
TGTGCCAGCAGTTACGGGAGGGCCTACAATGAGCAGTTCTTC
CASSYGRAYNEQFF